This entry is about one T cell receptor (beta chain). This sample was included in a study of control samples from healthy donors and cancer patients. Repertoires were generated with immunoSEQ multiplex PCR, while TCRdb's copy carries only in-frame clones and drops some. This sample has about 160,000 clones; 70% to 90% occur once, and the top ten carry around 13%. Trimming took 0 bases from V and 1 from J, leaving 12 bases between them. The CDR3 contains 16 residues. From germline, CDR1 is MNHEY and CDR2 SVGAGI. Sequencing was performed on blood. The clonotype comes from a man aged 25-45 years in good health. The chain recombines TRBV6-5 with TRBJ1-1; a weak D match, TRBD1 (6 bases). CDR3 in amino acids: CASSYSAGAGNTEAFF. CDR3 sequence (DNA): TGTGCCAGCAGTTACTCAGCGGGGGCGGGGAACACTGAAGCTTTCTTT.